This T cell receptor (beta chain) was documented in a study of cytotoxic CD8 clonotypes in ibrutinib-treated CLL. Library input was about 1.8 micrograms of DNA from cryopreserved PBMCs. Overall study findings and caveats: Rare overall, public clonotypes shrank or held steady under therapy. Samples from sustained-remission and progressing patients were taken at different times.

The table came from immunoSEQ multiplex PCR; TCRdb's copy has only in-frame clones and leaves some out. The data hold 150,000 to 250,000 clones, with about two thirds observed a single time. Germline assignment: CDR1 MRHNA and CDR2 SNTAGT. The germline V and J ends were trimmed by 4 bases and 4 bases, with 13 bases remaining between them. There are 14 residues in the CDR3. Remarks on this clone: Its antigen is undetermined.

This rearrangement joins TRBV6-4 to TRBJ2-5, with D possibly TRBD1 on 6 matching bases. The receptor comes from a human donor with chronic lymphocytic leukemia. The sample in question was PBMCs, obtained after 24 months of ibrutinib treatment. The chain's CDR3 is CASSVSQGSETQYF. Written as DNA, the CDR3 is TGTGCCAGCAGTGTTAGTCAGGGGTCAGAGACCCAGTACTTC.